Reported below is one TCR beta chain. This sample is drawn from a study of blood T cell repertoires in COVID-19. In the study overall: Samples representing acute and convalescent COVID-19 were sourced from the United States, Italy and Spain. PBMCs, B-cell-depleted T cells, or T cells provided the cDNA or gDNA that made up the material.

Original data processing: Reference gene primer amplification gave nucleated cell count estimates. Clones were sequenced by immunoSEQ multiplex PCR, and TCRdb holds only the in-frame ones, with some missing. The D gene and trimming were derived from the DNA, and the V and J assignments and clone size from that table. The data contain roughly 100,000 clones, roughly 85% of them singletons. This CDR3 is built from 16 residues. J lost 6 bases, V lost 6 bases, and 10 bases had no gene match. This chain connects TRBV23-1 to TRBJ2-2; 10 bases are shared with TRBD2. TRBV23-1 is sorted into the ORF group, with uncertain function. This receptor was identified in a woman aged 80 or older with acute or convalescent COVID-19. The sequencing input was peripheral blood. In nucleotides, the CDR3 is TGCGCCAGCAGACTAGCGGGATGCGGTGAAGCCGGGGAGCTGTTTTTT. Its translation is CASRLAGCGEAGELFF.